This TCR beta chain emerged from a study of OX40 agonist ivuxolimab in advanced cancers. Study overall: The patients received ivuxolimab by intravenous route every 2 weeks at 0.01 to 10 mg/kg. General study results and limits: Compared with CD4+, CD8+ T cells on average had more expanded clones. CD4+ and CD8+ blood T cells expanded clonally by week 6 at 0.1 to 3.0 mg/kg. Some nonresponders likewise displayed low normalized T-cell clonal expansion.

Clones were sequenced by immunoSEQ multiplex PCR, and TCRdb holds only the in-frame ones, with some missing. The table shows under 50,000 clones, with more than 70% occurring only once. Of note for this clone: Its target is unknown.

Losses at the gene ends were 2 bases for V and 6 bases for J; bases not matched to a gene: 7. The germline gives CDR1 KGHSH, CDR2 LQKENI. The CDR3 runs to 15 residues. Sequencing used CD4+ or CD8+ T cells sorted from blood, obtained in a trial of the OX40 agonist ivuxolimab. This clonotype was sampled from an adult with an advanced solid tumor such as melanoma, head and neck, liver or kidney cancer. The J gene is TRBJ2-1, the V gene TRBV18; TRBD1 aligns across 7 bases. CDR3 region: CASSPRGGEFNEQFF. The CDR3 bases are TGTGCCAGCTCACCAAGAGGGGGCGAATTCAATGAGCAGTTCTTC.